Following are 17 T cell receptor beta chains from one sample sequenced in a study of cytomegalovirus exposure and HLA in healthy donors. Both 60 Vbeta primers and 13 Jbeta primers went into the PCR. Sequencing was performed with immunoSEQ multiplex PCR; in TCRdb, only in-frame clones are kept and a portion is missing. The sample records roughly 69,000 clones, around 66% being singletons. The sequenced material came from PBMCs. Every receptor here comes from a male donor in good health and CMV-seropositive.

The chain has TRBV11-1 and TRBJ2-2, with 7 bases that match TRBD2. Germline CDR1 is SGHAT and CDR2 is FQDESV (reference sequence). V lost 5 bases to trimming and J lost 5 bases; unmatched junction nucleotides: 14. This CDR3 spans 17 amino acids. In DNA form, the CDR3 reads TGTGCCAGCAGCCGTTCCGGCACTAGCGTTGGTACCGGGGAGCTGTTTTTT. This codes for CASSRSGTSVGTGELFF.

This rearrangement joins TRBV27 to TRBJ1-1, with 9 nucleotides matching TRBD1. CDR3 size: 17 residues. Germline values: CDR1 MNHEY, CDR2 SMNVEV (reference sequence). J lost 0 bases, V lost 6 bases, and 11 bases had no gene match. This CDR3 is CASRSSGTGIMNTEAFF. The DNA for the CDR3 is TGTGCCAGCAGATCCTCCGGGACAGGGATCATGAACACTGAAGCTTTCTTT.

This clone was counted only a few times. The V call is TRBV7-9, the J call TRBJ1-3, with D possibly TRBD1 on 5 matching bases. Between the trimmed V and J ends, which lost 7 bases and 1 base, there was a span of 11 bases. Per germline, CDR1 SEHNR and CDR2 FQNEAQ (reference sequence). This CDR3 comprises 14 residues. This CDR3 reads CASTIGVSGNTIYF. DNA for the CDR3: TGTGCCAGCACCATAGGGGTTTCTGGAAACACCATATATTTT.

The CDR3 sequence: CASSRQGGNTEAFF. The CDR3 DNA follows: TGTGCCAGCAGCCGACAGGGTGGGAACACTGAAGCTTTCTTT. The J gene is TRBJ1-1, the V gene TRBV2, with 7 nucleotides matching TRBD1. The CDR3 contains 14 residues. The V segment lost 6 bases and the J segment 1 base; nucleotides outside the gene matches: 5. The germline CDR1 and CDR2 sequences are SNHLY and FYNNEI.

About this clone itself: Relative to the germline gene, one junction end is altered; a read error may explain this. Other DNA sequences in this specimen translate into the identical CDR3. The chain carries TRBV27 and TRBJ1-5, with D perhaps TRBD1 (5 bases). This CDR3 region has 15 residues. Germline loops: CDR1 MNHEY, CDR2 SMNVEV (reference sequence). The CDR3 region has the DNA TGCGCCAGCAGTTTAGGAAGCCTCCAGGGACAGCCCCAGCATTTT. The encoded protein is CASSLGSLQGQPQHF.

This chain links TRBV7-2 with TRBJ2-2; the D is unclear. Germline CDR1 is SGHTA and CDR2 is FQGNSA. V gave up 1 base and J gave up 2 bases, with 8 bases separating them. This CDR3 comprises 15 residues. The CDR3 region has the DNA TGTGCCAGCAGCTTAGTTCAGATTAACACCGGGGAGCTGTTTTTT. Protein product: CASSLVQINTGELFF.

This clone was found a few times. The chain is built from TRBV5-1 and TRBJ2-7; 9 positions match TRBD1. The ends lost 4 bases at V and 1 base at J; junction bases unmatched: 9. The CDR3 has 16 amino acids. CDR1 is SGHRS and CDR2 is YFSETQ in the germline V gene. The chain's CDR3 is CASSLLGTGLSYEQYF. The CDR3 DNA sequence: TGCGCCAGCAGCCTGTTAGGGACAGGGTTGTCCTACGAGCAGTACTTC.

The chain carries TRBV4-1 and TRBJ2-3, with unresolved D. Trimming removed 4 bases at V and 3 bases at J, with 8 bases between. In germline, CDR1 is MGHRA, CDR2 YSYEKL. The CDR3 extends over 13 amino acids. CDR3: CASSPLRTDTQYF. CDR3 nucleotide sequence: TGCGCCAGCAGCCCGTTACGGACAGATACGCAGTATTTT.

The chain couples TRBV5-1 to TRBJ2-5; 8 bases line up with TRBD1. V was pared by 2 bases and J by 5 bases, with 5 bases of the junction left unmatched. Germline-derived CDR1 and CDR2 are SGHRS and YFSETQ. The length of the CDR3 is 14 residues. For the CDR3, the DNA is TGCGCCAGCAGCTTCAGGGGGCAGAGGGAGACCCAGTACTTC. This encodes CASSFRGQRETQYF.

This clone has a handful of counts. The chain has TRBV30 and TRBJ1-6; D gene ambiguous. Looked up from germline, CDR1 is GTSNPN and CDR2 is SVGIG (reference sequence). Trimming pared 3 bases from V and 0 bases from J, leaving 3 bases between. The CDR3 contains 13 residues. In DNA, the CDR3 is TGTGCCTGGAGCAGCTCCTATAATTCACCCCTCCACTTT. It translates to CAWSSSYNSPLHF. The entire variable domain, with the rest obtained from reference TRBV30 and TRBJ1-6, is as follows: SQTIHQWPATLVQPVGSPLSLECTVEGTSNPNLYWYRQAAGRGLQLLFYSVGIGQISSEVPQNLSASRPQDRQFILSSKKLLLSDSGFYLCAWSSSYNSPLHFGNGTRLTVT.

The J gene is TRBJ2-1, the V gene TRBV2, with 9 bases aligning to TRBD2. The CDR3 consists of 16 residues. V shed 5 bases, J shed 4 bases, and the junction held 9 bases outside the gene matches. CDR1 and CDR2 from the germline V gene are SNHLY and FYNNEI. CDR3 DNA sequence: TGTGCCAGCAGTTCGCTGGCGGGAGGGGGTTACAATGAGCAGTTCTTC. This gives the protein CASSSLAGGGYNEQFF.

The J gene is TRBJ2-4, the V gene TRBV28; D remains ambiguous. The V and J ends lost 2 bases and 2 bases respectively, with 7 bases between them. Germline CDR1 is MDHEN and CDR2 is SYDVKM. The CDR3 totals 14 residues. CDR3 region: CASSLGQSKNIQYF. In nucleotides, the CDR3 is TGTGCCAGCAGTTTAGGGCAGTCCAAAAACATTCAGTACTTC.

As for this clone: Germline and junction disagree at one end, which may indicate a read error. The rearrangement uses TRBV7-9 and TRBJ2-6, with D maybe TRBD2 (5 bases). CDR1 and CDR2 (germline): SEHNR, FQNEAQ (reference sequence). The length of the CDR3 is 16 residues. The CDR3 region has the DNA TGTTCCAGCAGCTTAGTAATGGAGGCTGGGGCCAACGTCCTGACTTTC. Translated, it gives CSSSLVMEAGANVLTF.

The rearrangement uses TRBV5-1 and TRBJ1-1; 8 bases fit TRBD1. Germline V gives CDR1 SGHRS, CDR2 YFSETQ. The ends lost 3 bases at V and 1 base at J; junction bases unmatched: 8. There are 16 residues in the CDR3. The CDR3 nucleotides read TGCGCCAGCAGCTCGATCCAGGGGGCGGGGAACACTGAAGCTTTCTTT. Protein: CASSSIQGAGNTEAFF. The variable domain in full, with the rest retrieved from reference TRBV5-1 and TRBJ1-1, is KAGVTQTPRYLIKTRGQQVTLSCSPISGHRSVSWYQQTPGQGLQFLFEYFSETQRNKGNFPGRFSGRQFSNSRSEMNVSTLELGDSALYLCASSSIQGAGNTEAFFGQGTRLTVV.

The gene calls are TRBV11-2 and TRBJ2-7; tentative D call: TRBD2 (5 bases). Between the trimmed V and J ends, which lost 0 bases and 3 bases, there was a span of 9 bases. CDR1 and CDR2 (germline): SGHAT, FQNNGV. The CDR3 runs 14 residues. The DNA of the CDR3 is TGTGCCAGCAGCTTAGAGCGGACTCTCTACGAGCAGTACTTC. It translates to CASSLERTLYEQYF.

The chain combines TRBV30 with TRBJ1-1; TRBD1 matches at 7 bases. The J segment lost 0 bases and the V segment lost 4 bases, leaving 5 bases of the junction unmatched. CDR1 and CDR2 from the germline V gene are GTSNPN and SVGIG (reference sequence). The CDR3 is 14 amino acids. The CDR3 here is CAWKRTGLNTEAFF. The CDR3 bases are TGTGCCTGGAAGAGGACAGGATTGAACACTGAAGCTTTCTTT.

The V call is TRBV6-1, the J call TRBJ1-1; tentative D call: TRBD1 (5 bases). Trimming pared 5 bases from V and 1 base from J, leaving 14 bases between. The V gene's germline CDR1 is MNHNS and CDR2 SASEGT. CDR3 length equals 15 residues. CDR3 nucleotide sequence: TGTGCCAGCAGTTGGGCACTTACAGGGAACACTGAAGCTTTCTTT. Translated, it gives CASSWALTGNTEAFF.